Following are 19 T cell receptor beta chains from one sample sequenced in a study of CD8+CD57+ T cells in acquired aplastic anemia. Those patients picked for sequencing had displayed CD8+CD57+ cell expansion on flow cytometry. Using genomic DNA as the template, TCR beta VDJ and CDR3 profiling was carried out. TCRdb reprocessed the reads with MiXCR, giving one entry per CDR3 protein. Of approximately 250,000 distinct CDR3 sequences listed, roughly 82% are singletons. The source material was sorted CD4+, CD8+, or CD8+CD57+ T cells (not recorded which) from PBMCs. The receptors come from a human donor with aplastic anemia.

Of note for this clonotype: The CDR3 end shows no conserved phenylalanine or tryptophan, and so a read error is likely. The DNA is omitted, as the CDR3 cannot be located on it reliably, and the CDR3 follows TCRdb's listing. The J gene is TRBJ2-3, the V gene TRBV7-9; the D segment call TRBD1 is taken from the table without a DNA check. Counting both end residues, the CDR3 totals 13 amino acids. Germline CDR1 and CDR2: SEHNR and FQNEAQ (reference sequence). The CDR3 is CASSNGQGAQESQ.

This clonotype occurred once. The chain couples TRBV7-8 to TRBJ2-5; 7 positions match TRBD1. Per germline, CDR1 SGHVS and CDR2 FQNEAQ. The J segment lost 14 bases and the V segment lost 6 bases, leaving 21 bases of the junction unmatched. CDR3 length: 15 residues. CDR3 in amino acids: CASSSNPDGTALSYF. The CDR3 coding sequence is TGTGCCAGCAGTTCTAATCCAGACGGGACAGCCCTTTCCTACTTC.

This rearrangement joins TRBV7-9 to TRBJ1-1; D is uncertain. Germline CDR1 reads SEHNR; CDR2 reads FQNEAQ (reference sequence). Trimming took 1 base from V and 11 from J, leaving 20 bases between them. This CDR3 comprises 15 residues. CDR3 nucleotide sequence: TGTGCCAGCAGCTTAGATATAACCGGGAGCACCGATGCTTTCTTT. The encoded protein is CASSLDITGSTDAFF.

The chain joins TRBV24-1 to TRBJ2-3, with TRBD1 matching 11 bases. CDR1 is KGHDR, CDR2 SFDVKD, per germline. This CDR3 comprises 14 residues. V shed 7 bases and J 4 bases; nucleotides not matched to a gene: 3. The CDR3 region has the DNA TGTGCCACCAGGGGACAGGGGGGTGCAGATACGCAGTATTTT. It yields the protein CATRGQGGADTQYF.

This clonotype is a singleton in its sample. The DNA for the CDR3 is TGCGCCAGCAGCTTGGGGGGGCTTAGATTCGAGCAGTACTTC. It codes for CASSLGGLRFEQYF. This sequence joins TRBV5-1 and TRBJ2-7, with D perhaps TRBD1 (6 bases). This CDR3 has 14 amino acids. CDR1 is SGHRS, CDR2 YFSETQ, per germline. V shed 0 bases and J shed 6 bases, with 13 bases lying between them.

Points on this clonotype: The junction departs from germline at one end; a sequencing error may be responsible. The rearrangement links TRBV9 to TRBJ2-3; D might be TRBD2 (6 bases). This CDR3 comprises 14 residues. Germline CDR1 SGDLS, CDR2 YYNGEE. As DNA, the CDR3 is TGTGCCAGCAGCTTAGCGGCAGATACGCAGTATCTTGATTTT. It translates to CASSLAADTQYLDF.

Comments on this clonotype: Without the conserved terminal phenylalanine or tryptophan, this CDR3 likely stems from a read error. The DNA is left out, because the CDR3 cannot be placed on it with certainty; the CDR3 is given as TCRdb lists it. CDR3: CASSAGGTCGETQ. The chain is built from TRBV7-3 and TRBJ2-1; the D call of TRBD1 is as the table states it, not checked on the DNA. The germline CDR1 and CDR2 sequences are SGHTA and FQGTGA. The CDR3 region is 13 residues in length, termini included.

There are many counts of this clonotype. The chain has TRBV4-3 and TRBJ1-3; D not certain. The CDR3 length is 13 residues. Per the germline V gene, CDR1 is LGHNA and CDR2 is YSLEER. V lost 2 bases to trimming and J lost 3 bases, with 5 bases between them. CDR3 bases: TGCGCCAGCAGCCAACACAATGGAAACACCATATATTTT. This sequence encodes CASSQHNGNTIYF.

Regarding this clonotype: At one end the junction does not follow the germline gene, possibly because of a read error. The chain employs TRBV5-5 and TRBJ2-5, with TRBD2 as a possible D gene (6 bases). Looked up from germline, CDR1 is SGHKS and CDR2 is YYEKEE (reference sequence). The CDR3 totals 14 residues. The CDR3 region is CASSSGGIEETQYF. In DNA form, the CDR3 reads TGCGCCAGCAGCTCCGGAGGGATAGAAGAGACCCAGTACTTC.

The rearrangement links TRBV5-6 to TRBJ2-3; 7 bases match TRBD1. This CDR3 spans 14 amino acids. Germline trimming cut 3 bases from V and 6 bases from J; bases unmatched to any gene: 7. Germline lookup yields CDR1 SGHDT and CDR2 YYEEEE. CDR3 sequence: CASSSQGSPDTQYF. The CDR3 DNA reads TGTGCCAGCAGCTCACAGGGGAGTCCCGATACGCAGTATTTT.

V usage is TRBV7-8 and J usage is TRBJ2-3; D gene uncertain. Looked up from germline, CDR1 is SGHVS and CDR2 is FQNEAQ. This CDR3 is 15 amino acids long. Trimming shortened V by 0 bases and J by 6 bases, and 13 bases separated the two germline ends. This CDR3 reads CASSLARGHADTQYF. The CDR3 nucleotides are TGTGCCAGCAGCTTAGCACGAGGTCACGCTGATACGCAGTATTTT.

The gene calls are TRBV7-3 and TRBJ2-7, with 8 positions matching TRBD1. Per germline, CDR1 SGHTA and CDR2 FQGTGA. V lost 5 bases, J lost 5 bases, and 8 bases stayed unmatched. CDR3 length equals 14 residues. CDR3 DNA sequence: TGTGCCAGCAGCCCCGGACAGGGTGGCAACGAGCAGTACTTC. Residues: CASSPGQGGNEQYF.

The chain couples TRBV7-8 to TRBJ2-3; 8 bases map to TRBD1. The J segment lost 14 bases and the V segment lost 5 bases, leaving 15 bases of the junction unmatched. CDR3 length: 14 amino acids. Looked up from germline, CDR1 is SGHVS and CDR2 is FQNEAQ. The CDR3 protein is CASSVTGVTDALYF. DNA for the CDR3: TGTGCCAGCAGCGTGACAGGGGTAACCGATGCGCTGTATTTT.

V is TRBV9 and J is TRBJ2-5; 7 positions match TRBD2. This CDR3 region has 15 residues. The V gene end was trimmed by 3 bases and the J gene end by 14 bases; junction bases not matched to a gene: 19. Germline V gene data show CDR1 as SGDLS and CDR2 as YYNGEE. CDR3 DNA: TGTGCCAGCAGCGGATTAGCGGGTAACACCGGGGCGCTATACTTC. This gives the protein CASSGLAGNTGALYF.

On this clonotype: This CDR3 fails to terminate in the conserved phenylalanine or tryptophan, so it likely reflects a read error. This rearrangement joins TRBV15 to TRBJ2-3; the D call may be TRBD1 or TRBD2 (7 bases each). Germline values: CDR1 LNHNV, CDR2 YYDKDF (reference sequence). This CDR3 spans 14 amino acids. CDR3 sequence (DNA): TGTGCCAGCAGCTCAGGGGGGGGACCCGATACGCAGTATTAT. The encoded protein is CASSSGGGPDTQYY.

CDR3: CASSFYPDGTALSTF. The CDR3 DNA follows: TGTGCCAGCAGCTTTTATCCAGACGGGACAGCCCTTTCCACTTTC. This chain joins TRBV7-8 and TRBJ2-6; 7 bases align to TRBD1. The CDR3 loop spans 15 amino acids. The germline gives CDR1 SGHVS, CDR2 FQNEAQ. V shed 3 bases, J shed 19 bases, and the junction held 18 bases outside the gene matches.

This clonotype was observed many times. The genes are TRBV15 and TRBJ2-5; tentatively, D is TRBD2 (5 bases). From germline, CDR1 is LNHNV and CDR2 YYDKDF (reference sequence). The CDR3 extends over 14 amino acids. Trimming pared 1 base from V and 5 bases from J, leaving 11 bases between. CDR3 protein: CATSRGGGHETQYF. As DNA, the CDR3 is TGTGCCACCAGCAGAGGCGGCGGGCACGAGACCCAGTACTTC.

The rearrangement uses TRBV7-9 and TRBJ2-7; D remains unclear. There are 13 residues in the CDR3. Per germline, CDR1 SEHNR and CDR2 FQNEAQ (reference sequence). The V and J ends lost 6 bases and 11 bases respectively, with 20 bases between them. CDR3 DNA: TGTGCCAGCAGTATCTTCGACTCGTCAAAGGAGTACTTC. Translated, it gives CASSIFDSSKEYF.

The sample holds one count of this clonotype. The rearrangement links TRBV7-2 to TRBJ2-5; 8 positions agree with TRBD1. The length of the CDR3 is 15 residues. The J segment lost 14 bases and the V segment lost 2 bases, leaving 16 bases of the junction unmatched. Germline V CDR1 and CDR2: SGHTA, FQGNSA. CDR3 in amino acids: CASSLSQGAKGYNYF. The CDR3 DNA reads as TGTGCCAGCAGCTTAAGTCAGGGGGCGAAGGGCTACAACTACTTC.